The rows below give T cell receptor beta chains drawn from one sample of a study of cytomegalovirus exposure and HLA in healthy donors. This table comes from immunoSEQ multiplex PCR, and its TCRdb copy is limited to in-frame clones, with some not included. The table has under 150,000 clones, approximately 83% seen once; the top ten hold more than 2.5%. Sequences were obtained from PBMCs. The receptors were gathered from a male donor in good health and CMV-seronegative. The CDR3 runs from the conserved cysteine through the conserved F or W. A D gene is named only where the DNA matches it firmly. Rows may omit the clone size; those that give it use once, few, many or a size class.

j_call d_call clone_size v_call cdr3_aa cdr3_nt
TRBJ2-1 TRBD2 - TRBV25-1 CASSPGLTGAYPNEQFF TGTGCCAGCAGTCCGGGACTAACTGGGGCTTACCCTAATGAGCAGTTCTTC
TRBJ2-5 TRBD2 - TRBV4-1 CASSPTLLAENHRTQYF TGCGCCAGCAGCCCGACACTACTAGCGGAGAATCACCGGACCCAGTACTTC
TRBJ1-2 - - TRBV12-2 CASRQGQGNGYTF TGTGCAAGTCGCCAAGGACAGGGTAATGGCTACACCTTC
TRBJ2-7 - - TRBV5-8 CASSLTGSYEQYF TGTGCCAGCAGCTTGACAGGATCCTACGAGCAGTACTTC
TRBJ2-1 - - TRBV5-1 CASSLDRPAEQFF TGCGCCAGCAGCTTGGACAGGCCCGCCGAGCAGTTCTTC
TRBJ2-7 - - TRBV7-2 CASSLPPSQGEQYF TGTGCCAGCAGCTTACCACCCTCTCAGGGCGAGCAGTACTTC
TRBJ2-1 TRBD2 - TRBV5-4 CASSLTAGGPGNEQFF TGTGCCAGCAGCTTGACTGCGGGAGGGCCCGGCAATGAGCAGTTCTTC
TRBJ2-3 TRBD1 once TRBV11-3 CASSDRGDTQYF TGTGCCAGCAGCGACAGGGGAGATACGCAGTATTTT
TRBJ2-3 - - TRBV15 CATSRTSTDTQYF TGTGCCACCAGCAGAACTTCCACAGATACGCAGTATTTT
TRBJ2-5 TRBD2 - TRBV29-1 CSVAGLAGAPGETQYF TGCAGCGTTGCTGGGCTAGCGGGAGCCCCGGGGGAGACCCAGTACTTC
TRBJ1-2 - - TRBV5-1 CASSMAAAVGEDGYTF TGCGCCAGCAGCATGGCCGCCGCGGTTGGCGAAGATGGCTACACCTTC
TRBJ2-7 - once TRBV7-6 CASTPEVDSSFYEQYF TGTGCCAGCACCCCTGAGGTGGATTCGTCCTTTTACGAGCAGTACTTC
TRBJ2-2 TRBD1 - TRBV5-1 CASSLGDYRGLGELFF TGCGCCAGCAGCTTGGGGGACTACAGGGGGCTCGGGGAGCTGTTTTTT
TRBJ2-7 - - TRBV5-1 CASGSGHENEQYF TGCGCCAGCGGTAGCGGCCACGAGAACGAGCAGTACTTC
TRBJ1-5 - once TRBV6-6 CASSFEQGQPQHF TGTGCCAGCAGTTTCGAACAGGGTCAGCCCCAGCATTTT
TRBJ2-5 TRBD1 once TRBV9 CASSVGTGGIQETQYF TGTGCCAGCAGCGTAGGGACAGGGGGCATCCAAGAGACCCAGTACTTC
TRBJ1-6 - - TRBV4-1 CASSQEFFSSYNSPLHF TGCGCCAGCAGCCAAGAGTTCTTCAGCTCCTATAATTCACCCCTCCACTTT
TRBJ2-7 - - TRBV7-2 CASRRAVADEQYF TGTGCCAGCAGGCGGGCCGTGGCGGACGAGCAGTACTTC
TRBJ2-1 - - TRBV11-2 CASSLSVLAEQFF TGTGCCAGCAGCTTAAGTGTTCTAGCGGAGCAGTTCTTC
TRBJ1-3 - - TRBV6-6 CASSPSSGNTIYF TGTGCCAGCAGCCCGAGTTCTGGAAACACCATATATTTT
TRBJ1-2 - - TRBV7-9 CSSSLGGGQANYGYTF TGTTCCAGCAGCTTGGGCGGGGGCCAAGCTAACTATGGCTACACCTTC
TRBJ2-7 TRBD1 - TRBV11-2 CASSLDRTGGEQYF TGTGCCAGCAGCTTAGATCGGACAGGGGGCGAGCAGTACTTC
TRBJ1-1 TRBD1 - TRBV27 CASSHRGLGTEAFF TGTGCCAGCAGTCACAGGGGTCTGGGCACTGAAGCTTTCTTT
TRBJ2-1 TRBD2 once TRBV13 CASSFTSGTYNEQFF TGTGCCAGCAGCTTTACTAGCGGGACCTACAATGAGCAGTTCTTC
TRBJ2-7 TRBD2 once TRBV11-2 CASSLGREYEQYF TGTGCCAGCAGCTTAGGGCGGGAGTACGAGCAGTACTTC
TRBJ2-7 - - TRBV15 CATSRYRLVLQYF TGTGCCACCAGCAGATACAGACTAGTCCTGCAGTACTTC
TRBJ1-4 - - TRBV30 CAWSKDSHEKLFF TGTGCCTGGAGTAAGGACAGTCATGAAAAACTGTTTTTT
TRBJ2-3 - - TRBV20-1 CSATFDTQYF TGCAGTGCTACTTTTGATACGCAGTATTTT
TRBJ2-2 TRBD2 - TRBV6-4 CASSDSGGTSGSHTGELFF TGTGCCAGCAGTGACTCGGGAGGGACTAGCGGGAGTCACACCGGGGAGCTGTTTTTT
TRBJ1-2 - - TRBV9 CASSGGGSSWYGYTF TGTGCCAGCAGCGGGGGAGGCAGCTCCTGGTATGGCTACACCTTC
TRBJ2-2 TRBD2 - TRBV5-1 CASSHGLAGGTGELFF TGCGCCAGCAGCCACGGACTAGCGGGAGGAACCGGGGAGCTGTTTTTT
TRBJ2-5 - - TRBV27 CASSFGGNQETQYF TGTGCCAGCAGTTTCGGGGGTAACCAAGAGACCCAGTACTTC
TRBJ1-1 - - TRBV7-3 CASSLQADTEAFF TGTGCCAGCAGCTTACAGGCTGACACTGAAGCTTTCTTT
TRBJ2-7 - - TRBV18 CASSPAATTYEQYF TGTGCCAGCTCACCGGCGGCTACGACCTACGAGCAGTACTTC
TRBJ1-2 TRBD1 - TRBV28 CASSLTGSGYTF TGTGCCAGCAGTTTGACAGGGTCTGGCTACACCTTC
TRBJ2-1 - - TRBV29-1 CSVGVILSLPSYNEQFF TGCAGCGTTGGGGTTATCCTTAGCCTCCCTTCCTACAATGAGCAGTTCTTC
TRBJ2-5 TRBD2 - TRBV18 CASSPPISTSGRIGGQETQYF TGTGCCAGCTCACCGCCCATTTCTACTAGCGGGAGAATTGGGGGTCAAGAGACCCAGTACTTC
TRBJ1-3 - - TRBV7-9 CASSPGGFPSGNTIYF TGTGCCAGCAGCCCCGGAGGCTTCCCCTCTGGAAACACCATATATTTT
TRBJ1-1 - - TRBV7-2 CASSSHNLRVYQAFF TGTGCCAGCAGCTCTCACAACCTCAGGGTTTATCAAGCTTTCTTT
TRBJ2-5 - - TRBV4-3 CASSQDRVQETQYF TGCGCCAGCAGCCAAGACCGGGTTCAAGAGACCCAGTACTTC
TRBJ1-5 TRBD1 - TRBV28 CASRQTGTAHSNQPQHF TGTGCCAGCAGACAGACGGGGACAGCTCATAGCAATCAGCCCCAGCATTTT
TRBJ2-7 - - TRBV20-1 CSASYNNEQYF TGCAGTGCTAGCTATAATAACGAGCAGTACTTC
TRBJ2-7 - - TRBV27 CASSASVGDSSYEQYF TGTGCCAGCAGCGCCTCGGTCGGAGATAGCTCCTACGAGCAGTACTTC
TRBJ2-5 TRBD2 once TRBV29-1 CSARSGGGGATQYF TGCAGCGCCCGCTCGGGGGGAGGCGGGGCGACCCAGTACTTC
TRBJ2-3 - - TRBV13 CASSLSDTQYF TGTGCCAGCAGCTTATCGGATACGCAGTATTTT